This TCR beta chain was recorded in a study of cytomegalovirus exposure and HLA in healthy donors. Study-wide background: Early released data had roughly 81 million unique TCRs, all coming from HLA-typed donors. Broader study findings: TCR beta chain V- and J-gene trimming was linked, in a later analysis, to a missense variant in DCLRE1C. Rarity held for most TCR sequences, but there were some public TCRs that occurred in many donors. A likely sequencing artifact accounted for one observed cluster of highly shared sequence variants.

Trimming removed 2 bases from V and 4 bases from J; junction bases left unmatched: 18. The CDR3 consists of 21 residues. Germline-derived CDR1 and CDR2 are SGDLS and YYNGEE. Vbeta (60) and Jbeta (13) primers were used in the PCR. Sequenced by immunoSEQ multiplex PCR; TCRdb stores in-frame clones only, minus some. The sample consists of roughly 77,000 clones, roughly two thirds of them appearing once. A note on this clone: Its cognate antigen is unknown.

The sample was PBMCs. The sequence came from a woman in her forties or fifties in good health and CMV-seropositive. The chain couples TRBV9 to TRBJ2-2; 12 bases match TRBD1. Here the CDR3 reads CASSVRGGQGATAVGTGELFF. CDR3 DNA: TGTGCCAGCAGCGTCCGGGGGGGACAGGGGGCCACAGCGGTGGGCACCGGGGAGCTGTTTTTT.